The rows below give T cell receptor beta chains drawn from one sample of a study of PD-1 blockade in classical Hodgkin lymphoma. This table comes from immunoSEQ multiplex PCR, and its TCRdb copy is limited to in-frame clones, with some not included. The sample contains under 40,000 clones, 77% of which appear only once. The specimen comprised peripheral blood mononuclear cells (PBMCs), sampled before the fourth cycle of nivolumab. Receptor source: a human donor with classical Hodgkin lymphoma. Each CDR3 is given with its conserved first and last residue. A D gene is named only where the DNA matches it firmly. Some rows have no size entry. The others give once, few or many, or a class for an expanded clone.

>TRBJ2-5|NA|NA|TRBV10-3
CAISPTRGGQETQYF
TGTGCCATCAGTCCAACAAGAGGGGGCCAAGAGACCCAGTACTTC
>TRBJ1-1|NA|NA|TRBV5-5
CASSLLPGMNTEAFF
TGTGCCAGCAGCTTGCTCCCGGGGATGAACACTGAAGCTTTCTTT
>TRBJ1-4|NA|few|TRBV29-1
CSVEGGASEKLFF
TGCAGCGTTGAAGGGGGCGCCAGTGAAAAACTGTTTTTT
>TRBJ1-5|TRBD1|NA|TRBV5-6
CASSSRGLSNQPQHF
TGTGCCAGCAGCTCCAGGGGGCTCAGCAATCAGCCCCAGCATTTT
>TRBJ2-2|NA|once|TRBV7-9
CASSFRQRNTGELFF
TGTGCCAGCAGCTTTAGACAGCGAAACACCGGGGAGCTGTTTTTT
>TRBJ2-1|TRBD2|few|TRBV6-4
CASSSGGANEQFF
TGTGCCAGCAGCAGCGGGGGGGCCAATGAGCAGTTCTTC
>TRBJ2-5|NA|NA|TRBV6-1
CASSEDRIGFQSRETQYF
TGTGCCAGCAGTGAAGACCGAATCGGGTTTCAATCCCGTGAGACCCAGTACTTC
>TRBJ2-5|TRBD2|NA|TRBV4-2
CASSQGRGGEETQYF
TGTGCCAGCAGCCAAGGTCGGGGGGGAGAAGAGACCCAGTACTTC
>TRBJ2-4|TRBD2|NA|TRBV5-1
CASSFGLAGKNIQYF
TGCGCCAGCAGCTTTGGACTAGCGGGAAAAAACATTCAGTACTTC
>TRBJ2-2|NA|NA|TRBV15
CATSRDLGYGELFF
TGTGCCACCAGCAGAGATTTAGGGTACGGGGAGCTGTTTTTT
>TRBJ1-1|NA|few|TRBV2
CASGPETENTEAFF
TGTGCCAGCGGGCCCGAGACAGAGAACACTGAAGCTTTCTTT
>TRBJ1-4|TRBD1|NA|TRBV6-1
CASSDWIRDRVIETNEKLFF
TGTGCCAGCAGTGATTGGATCCGGGACAGGGTGATAGAAACTAATGAAAAACTGTTTTTT
>TRBJ2-7|NA|NA|TRBV4-1
CASSQAADFSTYEQYF
TGCGCCAGCAGCCAAGCCGCCGACTTCTCCACCTACGAGCAGTACTTC
>TRBJ1-5|NA|NA|TRBV5-5
CASSYRVQGNQPQHF
TGTGCCAGCAGCTATCGCGTACAGGGCAATCAGCCCCAGCATTTT
>TRBJ2-1|TRBD2|NA|TRBV9
CASSLYLTSGQDNEQFF
TGTGCCAGCAGCCTCTATCTGACTAGCGGGCAAGACAATGAGCAGTTCTTC
>TRBJ2-7|NA|NA|TRBV29-1
CSVVGSYEQYF
TGCAGCGTTGTTGGCTCCTACGAGCAGTACTTC
>TRBJ1-5|NA|NA|TRBV6-1
CASSEDRGRQPQHF
TGTGCCAGCAGTGAAGACCGGGGGCGGCAGCCCCAGCATTTT
>TRBJ2-7|TRBD1|NA|TRBV10-3
CAISRPPGQGSYEQYF
TGTGCCATCAGTAGGCCCCCGGGACAGGGTTCCTACGAGCAGTACTTC
>TRBJ2-3|TRBD1|few|TRBV19
CASRVDRGLTDTQYF
TGTGCCAGTAGGGTGGATAGGGGGCTTACAGATACGCAGTATTTT
>TRBJ1-2|NA|NA|TRBV21-1
CASSKGRVSLGYTF
TGTGCCAGCAGCAAAGGCAGGGTGTCCTTGGGCTACACCTTC
>TRBJ2-5|NA|NA|TRBV2
CASSDSRRYQETQYF
TGTGCCAGCAGTGACTCGCGGAGGTACCAAGAGACCCAGTACTTC
>TRBJ1-4|NA|NA|TRBV11-3
CASSSQAVAGPREKLFF
TGTGCCAGCAGCTCCCAGGCTGTGGCGGGCCCTCGAGAAAAACTGTTTTTT
>TRBJ1-4|TRBD1|NA|TRBV18
CASSLRQGPDEKLFF
TGTGCCAGCTCGCTGAGACAGGGGCCAGATGAAAAACTGTTTTTT
>TRBJ2-7|NA|NA|TRBV19
CASQLQGPPHLYEQYF
TGTGCCAGTCAACTACAGGGACCGCCCCACCTCTACGAGCAGTACTTC
>TRBJ1-5|NA|NA|TRBV4-3
CASSQDPGLNQPQHF
TGCGCCAGCAGCCAAGATCCAGGGCTTAATCAGCCCCAGCATTTT
>TRBJ1-5|NA|once|TRBV6-1
CASRLNHSNQPQHF
TGTGCCAGCAGGTTAAACCATAGCAATCAGCCCCAGCATTTT
>TRBJ1-3|NA|few|TRBV7-8
CASSLSRRGISPISGNTIYF
TGTGCCAGCAGCTTAAGCCGCCGAGGGATTTCCCCAATCTCTGGAAACACCATATATTTT
>TRBJ2-7|NA|medium-sized|TRBV5-1
CASSPEDSYEQYF
TGCGCCAGCAGCCCCGAGGACTCCTACGAGCAGTACTTC
>TRBJ2-3|NA|NA|TRBV2
CASGATDTQYF
TGTGCCAGTGGGGCTACAGATACGCAGTATTTT
>TRBJ2-5|TRBD2|NA|TRBV19
CASSPGLPGETQYF
TGTGCCAGTAGTCCGGGACTACCAGGGGAGACCCAGTACTTC
>TRBJ2-7|NA|NA|TRBV7-9
CASSLEGGGHYEQYF
TGTGCCAGCAGCTTAGAGGGGGGCGGCCACTACGAGCAGTACTTC
>TRBJ1-1|NA|NA|TRBV5-5
CASSLGRWGTEAFF
TGTGCCAGCAGCCTCGGACGCTGGGGGACTGAAGCTTTCTTT
>TRBJ1-4|NA|NA|TRBV9
CASSKTSLATNEKLFF
TGTGCCAGCAGCAAGACCTCACTTGCAACTAATGAAAAACTGTTTTTT
>TRBJ1-2|NA|NA|TRBV5-6
CASSLSPRTDYGYTF
TGTGCCAGCAGCTTGTCCCCCCGGACAGACTATGGCTACACCTTC
>TRBJ1-1|NA|NA|TRBV7-2
CASSLKIQGNTEAFF
TGTGCCAGCAGCTTGAAGATACAGGGAAACACTGAAGCTTTCTTT